This T cell receptor (beta chain) was captured by sequencing in a study of cytomegalovirus exposure and HLA in healthy donors. V was cut by 0 bases and J by 9 bases, with 15 bases left in between. The CDR3 spans 14 residues. Germline V gene data show CDR1 as GTSNPN and CDR2 as SVGIG (reference sequence). The sample holds a few counts of this clone. Antigen: not known. The PCR had 60 Vbeta and 13 Jbeta primers. In the original workflow: Roughly 10 million shared chains were among the roughly 80 million unique TCR beta chains that a later analysis counted. The assay was immunoSEQ multiplex PCR, and TCRdb's table has in-frame clones only and misses some. The V and J calls and clone size were taken over from that table, and D and trimming were inferred from the DNA. Of 100,000 or so clones in the sample, approximately 82% were seen once. Whole-study findings and limits: Cytomegalovirus-associated TCR beta chains were listed, numbering 150 to 200. Roughly even sequencing depth across donors was the assumption behind the presence/absence analyses. 87-base-pair reads could not separate some V segments, including TRBV6-2 and TRBV6-3.

This TCR was sampled from a woman between 18 and 30 years old in good health and CMV-seronegative. Material for sequencing was PBMCs. J is TRBJ2-1 and V is TRBV30, with D possibly being TRBD2 (5 bases). The CDR3 is CAWSVGEGMGEQFF. The CDR3 bases are TGTGCCTGGAGTGTAGGAGAGGGAATGGGTGAGCAGTTCTTC.